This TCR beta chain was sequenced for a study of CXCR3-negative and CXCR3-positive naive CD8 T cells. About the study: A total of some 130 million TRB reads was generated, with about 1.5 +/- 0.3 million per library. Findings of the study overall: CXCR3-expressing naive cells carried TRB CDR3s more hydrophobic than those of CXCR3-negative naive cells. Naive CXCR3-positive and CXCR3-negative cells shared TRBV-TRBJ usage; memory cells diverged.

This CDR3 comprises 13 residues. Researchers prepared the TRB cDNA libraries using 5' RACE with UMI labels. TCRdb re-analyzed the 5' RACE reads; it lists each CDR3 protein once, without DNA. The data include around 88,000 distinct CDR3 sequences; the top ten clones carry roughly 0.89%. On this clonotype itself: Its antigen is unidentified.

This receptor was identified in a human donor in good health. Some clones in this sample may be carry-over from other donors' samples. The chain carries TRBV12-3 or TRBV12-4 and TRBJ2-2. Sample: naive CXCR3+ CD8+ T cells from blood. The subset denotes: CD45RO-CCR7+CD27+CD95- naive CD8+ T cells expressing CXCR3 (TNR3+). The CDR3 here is CASSFAFTGELFF.